Shown below are 30 T cell receptor beta chains from a single sample sequenced in a study of T cell responses to AZD1222 COVID-19 vaccine. Repertoires were generated with immunoSEQ multiplex PCR, while TCRdb's copy carries only in-frame clones and drops some. The repertoire consists of fewer than 130,000 clones, with 94% occurring once and the leading ten covering approximately 2.9%. The sequences come from peripheral blood, collected 28 days after the second AZD1222 dose. The source of these receptors is an adult who received the AZD1222 COVID-19 vaccine.

The chain joins TRBV5-1 to TRBJ1-4, with D maybe TRBD1 (5 bases). V shed 5 bases and J shed 5 bases, with 10 bases lying between them. Germline V gene sequence: CDR1 SGHRS, CDR2 YFSETQ. CDR3 length: 13 amino acids. The CDR3 sequence: CASRGGTNEKLFF. The CDR3 DNA reads TGCGCCAGCAGGGGGGGAACAAATGAAAAACTGTTTTTT. The variable domain in full, completed from reference TRBV5-1 and TRBJ1-4, reads KAGVTQTPRYLIKTRGQQVTLSCSPISGHRSVSWYQQTPGQGLQFLFEYFSETQRNKGNFPGRFSGRQFSNSRSEMNVSTLELGDSALYLCASRGGTNEKLFFGSGTQLSVL.

The chain recombines TRBV7-9 with TRBJ2-1, with D possibly matching TRBD2 (5 bases). Germline V gene lookup returns CDR1 SEHNR and CDR2 FQNEAQ (reference sequence). V lost 8 bases to trimming and J lost 10 bases, with 15 bases between them. The CDR3 is made up of 12 amino acids. The CDR3 DNA is TGTGCCAGCCGGGGAAACATGAAAGAGCAGTTCTTC. Amino acids: CASRGNMKEQFF.

This chain links TRBV4-2 with TRBJ2-7, with 8 bases lining up with TRBD1. Germline lookup yields CDR1 LGHNA and CDR2 YNFKEQ. This CDR3 comprises 13 residues. The J segment lost 3 bases and the V segment lost 4 bases, leaving 2 bases of the junction unmatched. The DNA for the CDR3 is TGTGCCAGCAGCCGGGACAGGAGCTACGAGCAGTACTTC. It codes for CASSRDRSYEQYF.

The chain uses TRBV10-3 and TRBJ2-3, with 12 bases identical to TRBD2. V was clipped by 6 bases and J by 6 bases; unmatched bases: 4. Germline CDR1 ENHRY, CDR2 SYGVKD. CDR3 length: 14 amino acids. The CDR3 here is CAISTSGGPDTQYF. In DNA form, the CDR3 reads TGTGCCATCAGCACTAGCGGGGGGCCCGATACGCAGTATTTT.

The V and J genes are TRBV19 and TRBJ1-2; D is possibly TRBD1 (5 bases). V was clipped by 8 bases and J by 4 bases, with 11 bases between them. The CDR3 contains 12 residues. The V gene's germline CDR1 is LNHDA and CDR2 SQIVND (reference sequence). The CDR3 loop is CASRGSSYGYTF. The CDR3 DNA is TGTGCCAGTCGGGGGTCGTCCTATGGCTACACCTTC.

J is TRBJ1-2 and V is TRBV5-5; D might be TRBD1 (6 bases). Deletions cut 1 base from V and 5 bases from J, with 15 bases between. The CDR3 is made up of 15 amino acids. Germline V lookup: CDR1 SGHKS, CDR2 YYEKEE (reference sequence). CDR3 sequence (DNA): TGTGCCAGCAGCTTGCGGGACATTTATAATTATGGCTACACCTTC. It codes for CASSLRDIYNYGYTF.

The CDR3 loop is CASSQNTEQPQHF. The CDR3, as DNA: TGTGCCAGCTCACAGAATACAGAGCAGCCCCAGCATTTT. The chain has TRBV18 and TRBJ1-5; no firm D call. Per germline, CDR1 KGHSH and CDR2 LQKENI. The CDR3 totals 13 residues. The germline V and J ends were trimmed by 4 bases and 7 bases, with 11 bases remaining between them.

The rearrangement uses TRBV6-4 and TRBJ1-6, with D perhaps matching TRBD1 (5 bases). This CDR3 has 15 residues. V shed 4 bases and J shed 7 bases, with 14 bases lying between them. Germline V gene sequence: CDR1 MRHNA, CDR2 SNTAGT. The CDR3 loop reads CASSASTARNSPLHF. The CDR3 DNA reads TGTGCCAGCAGTGCATCGACAGCCCGCAATTCACCCCTCCACTTT.

The chain uses TRBV19 and TRBJ1-2; a possible D gene is TRBD1 (5 bases). Trimming removed 5 bases from V and 11 bases from J, with 21 bases in between. Germline V gene sequence: CDR1 LNHDA, CDR2 SQIVND (reference sequence). This CDR3 contains 14 residues. CDR3 sequence (DNA): TGTGCCAGTAGTGGGGCTCTAGGCTCGGGGAATTACACCTTC. Translated, it gives CASSGALGSGNYTF.

The rearrangement uses TRBV12-3 or TRBV12-4 and TRBJ1-1, with TRBD1 identical over 7 bases. V lost 5 bases and J lost 1; bases outside the gene matches: 1. The CDR3 runs to 13 residues. The CDR3 loop reads CASSRTGNTEAFF. The CDR3 DNA reads as TGTGCCAGCAGTCGGACAGGGAACACTGAAGCTTTCTTT.

The CDR3 region has the DNA TGCGCCAGCAGCCCGGCGCCTGGCACAGATACGCAGTATTTT. Translating it yields CASSPAPGTDTQYF. The genes are TRBV5-1 and TRBJ2-3, with D unresolved. This CDR3 has 14 amino acids. Deletions cut 4 bases from V and 1 base from J, with 10 bases between. The germline CDR1 and CDR2 sequences are SGHRS and YFSETQ.

As concerns this clone: A read error may produce the germline difference seen at one junction end. CDR3 sequence (DNA): TGTGCCAGCAGATCCGGGACAGGGGATATCTTT. Translated: CASRSGTGDIF. The V and J genes are TRBV28 and TRBJ1-1, with 10 bases aligning to TRBD1. Germline CDR1 MDHEN, CDR2 SYDVKM. The CDR3 totals 11 residues.

The V call is TRBV4-1, the J call TRBJ2-1; D remains ambiguous. V was clipped by 1 base and J by 3 bases, with 4 bases between them. CDR1 and CDR2 from the germline V gene are MGHRA and YSYEKL. The CDR3 runs 13 residues. The CDR3 nucleotides read TGCGCCAGCAGCCAAGGCGGCTACAATGAGCAGTTCTTC. Translating gives CASSQGGYNEQFF.

The chain couples TRBV6-5 to TRBJ2-1; 8 bases fit TRBD2. After removal of 6 bases from V and 3 bases from J, the junction contained 7 bases not matched to a gene. The CDR3 has 15 amino acids. Germline V gives CDR1 MNHEY, CDR2 SVGAGI. CDR3 nucleotide sequence: TGTGCCAGCAGCACCGGGGGGGCAGACTACAATGAGCAGTTCTTC. Translated, it gives CASSTGGADYNEQFF.

This clone has only one observation. The V gene is TRBV5-4, the J gene TRBJ1-1, with D unresolved. Germline CDR1 is SGHNT and CDR2 is YYREEE (reference sequence). Trimming removed 0 bases at V and 11 bases at J, with 20 bases between. This CDR3 has 15 amino acids. CDR3 in amino acids: CASSLGSLLSEVAFF. CDR3 bases: TGTGCCAGCAGCTTGGGATCGTTGTTATCGGAGGTGGCTTTCTTT.

The J gene is TRBJ1-1, the V gene TRBV5-5; TRBD1 might be the D (5 bases). Trimming pared 4 bases from V and 0 bases from J, leaving 10 bases between. Germline V gene lookup returns CDR1 SGHKS and CDR2 YYEKEE (reference sequence). The CDR3 length is 14 residues. CDR3 in amino acids: CASSVDSMNTEAFF. CDR3 DNA: TGTGCCAGCAGCGTCGACAGTATGAACACTGAAGCTTTCTTT.

V and J are TRBV5-1 and TRBJ2-3, with TRBD2 matching over 12 bases. The CDR3 runs to 16 residues. The germline gives CDR1 SGHRS, CDR2 YFSETQ. Germline trimming cut 8 bases from V and 3 bases from J; bases unmatched to any gene: 10. This chain's CDR3 is CASETGTSGYTDTQYF. CDR3 coding DNA: TGCGCCAGTGAGACCGGGACTAGCGGGTATACAGATACGCAGTATTTT.

The genes are TRBV19 and TRBJ1-2, with a tentative D call TRBD1 (5 bases). This CDR3 has 12 amino acids. V lost 9 bases and J lost 4, with 12 bases in between. Looked up from germline, CDR1 is LNHDA and CDR2 is SQIVND (reference sequence). The CDR3 reads CASAGTGYGYTF. CDR3 in DNA: TGTGCCAGCGCCGGGACGGGCTATGGCTACACCTTC.

The chain is built from TRBV23-1 and TRBJ1-5, with D unresolved. TRBV23-1 is an open reading frame whose function is uncertain. V lost 2 bases and J lost 0, with 11 bases in between. The CDR3 totals 16 residues. CDR3 sequence reads: CASSQGRRYSNQPQHF. In nucleotides, the CDR3 is TGCGCCAGCAGTCAAGGCCGTCGTTATAGCAATCAGCCCCAGCATTTT.

This chain joins TRBV19 and TRBJ1-5; possible D gene TRBD1, 5 bases. The CDR3 has 15 residues. Germline lookup yields CDR1 LNHDA and CDR2 SQIVND (reference sequence). Trimming took off 3 bases at V and 1 base at J, with 10 bases between the two ends. The CDR3 DNA reads as TGTGCCAGTAGTATGGGACGGAGAAGCAATCAGCCCCAGCATTTT. It specifies CASSMGRRSNQPQHF.

The gene calls are TRBV5-1 and TRBJ1-1; D remains unclear. Germline CDR1 reads SGHRS; CDR2 reads YFSETQ. Between the trimmed V and J ends, which lost 4 bases and 0 bases, there was a span of 19 bases. This CDR3 contains 17 residues. For the CDR3, the DNA is TGCGCCAGCAGCCCCACGACCTGGGTTGAGATGAACACTGAAGCTTTCTTT. Residues: CASSPTTWVEMNTEAFF.

The rearrangement links TRBV10-1 to TRBJ1-5; 8 positions agree with TRBD1. V gave up 8 bases and J gave up 4 bases; unmatched junction bases: 1. Germline V CDR1 and CDR2: WNHNN, SYGVQD (reference sequence). CDR3 size: 12 residues. CDR3 region: CASGQGNQPQHF. The DNA of the CDR3 is TGCGCCAGCGGACAGGGTAATCAGCCCCAGCATTTT.

This clone was picked up one time. V and J are TRBV6-5 and TRBJ2-3, with TRBD2 matching over 9 bases. The junction had 5 bases not matched to a gene; V was cut back by 1 base and J by 6 bases. The CDR3 is 15 residues long. Germline V gives CDR1 MNHEY, CDR2 SVGAGI. CDR3 nucleotides: TGTGCCAGCAGTTACTTGGCGGGAGGGTCGGATACGCAGTATTTT. Translation gives CASSYLAGGSDTQYF.

The chain combines TRBV7-8 with TRBJ2-2; D possibly corresponds to TRBD1 (5 bases). The germline V and J ends were trimmed by 2 bases and 4 bases, with 17 bases remaining between them. The CDR3 is 17 residues long. Per germline, CDR1 SGHVS and CDR2 FQNEAQ. In DNA form, the CDR3 reads TGTGCCAGCAGCTTATGGTACGGACCTGACAGCACCGGGGAGCTGTTTTTT. This codes for CASSLWYGPDSTGELFF.

This rearrangement joins TRBV30 to TRBJ1-5; 7 bases match TRBD1. The germline V gene encodes CDR1 GTSNPN and CDR2 SVGIG (reference sequence). This CDR3 comprises 13 residues. V gave up 3 bases and J gave up 5 bases; unmatched junction bases: 4. CDR3 sequence (DNA): TGTGCCTGGAGCGCGACAGGGCATCAGCCCCAGCATTTT. Protein: CAWSATGHQPQHF.

J is TRBJ1-3 and V is TRBV5-1; D unclear. Germline V gene sequence: CDR1 SGHRS, CDR2 YFSETQ. This CDR3 has 15 residues. V lost 3 bases and J 0 bases, leaving 10 bases between the germline ends. The CDR3 DNA reads as TGCGCCAGCAGCTCGCTTCAGTCCTCTGGAAACACCATATATTTT. This translates into CASSSLQSSGNTIYF.

This chain uses TRBV6-4 with TRBJ1-1; no clear D. The CDR3 is 14 residues long. The V and J ends lost 8 bases and 0 bases respectively, with 13 bases between them. Per germline, CDR1 MRHNA and CDR2 SNTAGT. The CDR3 coding sequence is TGTGCCAGCCCCCACGCGCGAGTGAACACTGAAGCTTTCTTT. It yields the protein CASPHARVNTEAFF.

This chain joins TRBV30 and TRBJ2-5; D call uncertain. The CDR3 loop spans 14 amino acids. V lost 2 bases and J lost 7, with 17 bases in between. The germline V gene has CDR1 GTSNPN and CDR2 SVGIG (reference sequence). CDR3 loop: CAWSFTNSLGTQYF. CDR3 DNA sequence: TGTGCCTGGAGTTTTACGAACAGCTTGGGGACCCAGTACTTC.

The chain carries TRBV10-1 and TRBJ1-2; a weak D match, TRBD1 (5 bases). This CDR3 region has 15 residues. The germline CDR1 and CDR2 sequences are WNHNN and SYGVQD (reference sequence). V was pared by 6 bases and J by 4 bases, with 18 bases between. The CDR3 loop is CASSEDTATAYGYTF. In DNA, the CDR3 is TGCGCCAGCAGCGAGGATACCGCGACAGCCTATGGCTACACCTTC.

The chain is built from TRBV5-4 and TRBJ2-3; D uncertain. This CDR3 comprises 15 residues. The V gene's germline CDR1 is SGHNT and CDR2 YYREEE (reference sequence). V lost 3 bases, J lost 4 bases, and 15 bases lay in between. The CDR3: CASSSRLESPDTQYF. DNA of the CDR3: TGTGCCAGCAGCTCAAGACTGGAATCCCCAGATACGCAGTATTTT.